This T cell receptor (beta chain) was retrieved from a study of T cells in Graves' hyperthyroidism and ophthalmopathy. Amplification of TCR beta CDR3 regions was performed using RNA transcripts as template. During a first-round RT-PCR of the TCR CDR3, the HTBI primer set was used. TCRdb reanalysed the multiplex PCR reads using MiXCR and keeps one entry per CDR3 protein. This sample yields fewer than 700,000 distinct CDR3 sequences, of which under 20% are seen a single time; roughly a sixth belongs to the top ten. A Clinical Activity Score of at least 3, a NOSPECS grade of at least 4 and a duration under 3 months were recorded in the ophthalmopathy patients. The V and J ends lost 1 base and 5 bases respectively, with 8 bases between them. Germline values: CDR1 LNHNV, CDR2 YYDKDF (reference sequence). The length of the CDR3 is 13 residues. In its sample, this clonotype was seen many times.

The chain links TRBV15 to TRBJ2-5, with D unresolved. The sequence was collected from a woman aged 18-30 years with Graves' ophthalmopathy. Sequencing was carried out using blood. The CDR3 sequence: CATSRGPSETQYF. CDR3 DNA: TGTGCCACCAGCAGAGGTCCCTCTGAGACCCAGTACTTC.